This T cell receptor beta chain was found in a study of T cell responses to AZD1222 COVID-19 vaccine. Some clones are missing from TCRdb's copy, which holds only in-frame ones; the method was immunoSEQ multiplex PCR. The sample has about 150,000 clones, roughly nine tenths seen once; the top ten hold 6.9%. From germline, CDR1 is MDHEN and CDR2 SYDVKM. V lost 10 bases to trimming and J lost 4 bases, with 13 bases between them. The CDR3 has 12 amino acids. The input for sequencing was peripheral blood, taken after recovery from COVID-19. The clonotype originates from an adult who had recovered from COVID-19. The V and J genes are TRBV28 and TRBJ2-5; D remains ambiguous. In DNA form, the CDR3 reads TGTGCCACGTCCCCCCCTCGAGAGACCCAGTACTTC. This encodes CATSPPRETQYF. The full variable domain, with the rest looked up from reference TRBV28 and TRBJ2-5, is DVKVTQSSRYLVKRTGEKVFLECVQDMDHENMFWYRQDPGLGLRLIYFSYDVKMKEKGDIPEGYSVSREKKERFSLILESASTNQTSMYLCATSPPRETQYFGPGTRLLVL.